These 2 T cell receptor beta chains were all obtained from the same sample, sequenced in a study of human T cells and chemical hapten exposure. Time point here: patch test 1, 2 weeks after DPC sensitization. Specified treatment: therapeutic diphenylcyclopropenone sensitization with weekly scalp DPC. TCRdb independently ran MiXCR on the RACE reads; one entry per CDR3 protein. The table shows around 120,000 distinct CDR3 sequences, with 9.5% to 13% occurring only once. Sequencing used whole blood, obtained in connection with sensitization to the hapten diphenylcyclopropenone (DPC). These TCRs come from a woman in her 50s with alopecia areata. Some clones in this sample may be carry-over from other donors' samples.

This clonotype was recorded a few times. The rearrangement uses TRBV27 and TRBJ2-7; TRBD1 is a possible D gene (5 bases). The CDR3 runs to 15 residues. V dropped 6 bases and J dropped 5 bases, with 20 bases sitting between them. Germline V gene sequence: CDR1 MNHEY, CDR2 SMNVEV (reference sequence). The CDR3 coding sequence is TGTGCCAGCAGCCACCAGACAGCCGGTGAGGACGAGCAGTACTTC. It encodes CASSHQTAGEDEQYF.

The CDR3 is CATGQANTDTQYF. The CDR3 region has the DNA TGTGCCACCGGACAGGCTAACACAGATACGCAGTATTTT. The chain joins TRBV24-1 to TRBJ2-3, with 7 bases fitting TRBD1. The CDR3 contains 13 residues. Germline V gene sequence: CDR1 KGHDR, CDR2 SFDVKD. The ends lost 9 bases at V and 2 bases at J; junction bases unmatched: 4.